Below are 29 T cell receptor beta chains sequenced from a single sample in a study of blood T cell repertoires in COVID-19. The assay was immunoSEQ multiplex PCR, and TCRdb's table has in-frame clones only and misses some. This sample has 150,000 to 200,000 clones, with 90% found just once. Sequencing was performed on peripheral blood. The receptors come from a man between 45 and 60 years old with acute or convalescent COVID-19.

As DNA, the CDR3 is TGTGCCATCAGTGAGTCGTTGCGGGGGGACAATGAGCAGTTCTTC. Its translation: CAISESLRGDNEQFF. The rearrangement links TRBV10-3 to TRBJ2-1, with 8 bases fitting TRBD2. Per germline, CDR1 ENHRY and CDR2 SYGVKD. CDR3 length equals 15 residues. V was pared by 0 bases and J by 5 bases, with 3 bases of the junction left unmatched.

The chain carries TRBV30 and TRBJ1-3; TRBD1 is a possible D gene (5 bases). Germline CDR1 reads GTSNPN; CDR2 reads SVGIG (reference sequence). This CDR3 has 15 residues. V was trimmed by 8 bases and J by 4 bases, leaving 21 bases between them. The CDR3 sequence: CARLSRDSRGNTIYF. CDR3 sequence (DNA): TGTGCCAGGCTCAGTCGAGACAGTAGGGGAAACACCATATATTTT.

The chain has TRBV19 and TRBJ1-5; no firm D call. V shed 1 base and J shed 6 bases, with 13 bases lying between them. From germline, CDR1 is LNHDA and CDR2 SQIVND (reference sequence). The CDR3 totals 15 residues. The CDR3 loop is CASSIVPVASQPQHF. The CDR3 bases are TGTGCCAGTAGTATAGTTCCAGTGGCCAGTCAGCCCCAGCATTTT. Using reference TRBV19 and TRBJ1-5 for the parts outside the CDR3, the full variable domain is DGGITQSPKYLFRKEGQNVTLSCEQNLNHDAMYWYRQDPGQGLRLIYYSQIVNDFQKGDIAEGYSVSREKKESFPLTVTSAQKNPTAFYLCASSIVPVASQPQHFGDGTRLSIL.

The J gene is TRBJ2-1, the V gene TRBV27; 13 nucleotides align to TRBD2. The CDR3 length is 16 residues. From germline, CDR1 is MNHEY and CDR2 SMNVEV (reference sequence). V was pared by 7 bases and J by 1 base, with 4 bases of the junction left unmatched. In DNA, the CDR3 is TGTGCCAGCAAGACGACTAGCGGGAGGTCCTACAATGAGCAGTTCTTC. Amino acid sequence: CASKTTSGRSYNEQFF.

The chain employs TRBV5-5 and TRBJ1-6; 7 nucleotides line up with TRBD1. The CDR3 has 17 residues. Losses at the gene ends were 0 bases for V and 9 bases for J; bases not matched to a gene: 12. Germline-derived CDR1 and CDR2 are SGHKS and YYEKEE (reference sequence). CDR3: CASSLDRTGFMGSPLHF. The CDR3 nucleotides read TGTGCCAGCAGCTTGGACCGGACAGGCTTTATGGGTTCACCCCTCCACTTT.

This rearrangement joins TRBV18 to TRBJ1-1; TRBD1 matches at 8 bases. In germline, CDR1 is KGHSH, CDR2 LQKENI. J gave up 2 bases and V 2 bases, and 1 base lay outside the gene matches. This CDR3 has 14 amino acids. The CDR3 sequence is CASSPGTGNTEAFF. In nucleotides, the CDR3 is TGTGCCAGCTCACCAGGGACAGGCAACACTGAAGCTTTCTTT. Using reference TRBV18 and TRBJ1-1 for the parts outside the CDR3, the full variable domain is NAGVMQNPRHLVRRRGQEARLRCSPMKGHSHVYWYRQLPEEGLKFMVYLQKENIIDESGMPKERFSAEFPKEGPSILRIQQVVRGDSAAYFCASSPGTGNTEAFFGQGTRLTVV.

The chain combines TRBV19 with TRBJ1-5, with 7 bases identical to TRBD1. V lost 2 bases and J lost 6; bases outside the gene matches: 16. The CDR3 extends over 18 amino acids. CDR1 and CDR2 from the germline V gene are LNHDA and SQIVND (reference sequence). This CDR3 reads CASSIRDSGPGVGQPQHF. As DNA, the CDR3 is TGTGCCAGTAGTATACGGGACAGTGGGCCCGGGGTGGGTCAGCCCCAGCATTTT.

The DNA of the CDR3 is TGTGCCAGCAGCGTAGATGTCGGCGGCGAGAACTATGGCTACACCTTC. It specifies CASSVDVGGENYGYTF. The chain has TRBV9 and TRBJ1-2; no reliable D call. V was pared by 0 bases and J by 2 bases, with 14 bases between. Germline V gene sequence: CDR1 SGDLS, CDR2 YYNGEE. The CDR3 runs to 16 residues. The full variable domain, in which reference TRBV9 and TRBJ1-2 provide the parts outside the CDR3, is DSGVTQTPKHLITATGQRVTLRCSPRSGDLSVYWYQQSLDQGLQFLIQYYNGEERAKGNILERFSAQQFPDLHSELNLSSLELGDSALYFCASSVDVGGENYGYTFGSGTRLTVV.

The chain recombines TRBV18 with TRBJ2-1; maybe TRBD2 (6 bases). The CDR3 is made up of 13 amino acids. Germline CDR1 is KGHSH and CDR2 is LQKENI. Trimming shortened V by 1 base and J by 7 bases, and 8 bases separated the two germline ends. CDR3 residues: CASSPQGRNEQFF. CDR3 nucleotides: TGTGCCAGCTCACCACAAGGGAGGAATGAGCAGTTCTTC.

The CDR3 loop reads CASSLSSWGEAFF. CDR3 coding DNA: TGTGCCAGCAGTTTATCCTCCTGGGGCGAAGCTTTCTTT. The chain uses TRBV27 and TRBJ1-1; possibly TRBD1 for D (5 bases). Germline V CDR1 and CDR2: MNHEY, SMNVEV (reference sequence). Deletions cut 0 bases from V and 8 bases from J, with 10 bases between. This CDR3 region has 13 residues.

This chain uses TRBV4-1 with TRBJ2-5; 8 bases are shared with TRBD1. Losses at the gene ends were 1 base for V and 5 bases for J; bases not matched to a gene: 9. Germline assignment: CDR1 MGHRA and CDR2 YSYEKL. This CDR3 contains 16 residues. The CDR3 bases are TGCGCCAGCAGCCAAGCCCCAGGGGGCGCATGGGAGACCCAGTACTTC. It specifies CASSQAPGGAWETQYF.

This clone was seen a single time. The chain is built from TRBV9 and TRBJ2-3; maybe TRBD1 (5 bases). V lost 0 bases and J lost 5, with 13 bases in between. This CDR3 has 15 residues. Germline values: CDR1 SGDLS, CDR2 YYNGEE. DNA for the CDR3: TGTGCCAGCAGCGTAGCGCTGGGGCCCGGAGATACGCAGTATTTT. Translated, it gives CASSVALGPGDTQYF.

The gene calls are TRBV24-1 and TRBJ2-2, with no clear D. The ends were cut back, 3 bases at V and 0 bases at J, with 10 bases in the middle. Per germline, CDR1 KGHDR and CDR2 SFDVKD. The CDR3 is made up of 16 amino acids. The CDR3 region is CATSDPRHANTGELFF. The DNA of the CDR3 is TGTGCCACCAGTGATCCCCGACACGCGAACACCGGGGAGCTGTTTTTT.

This chain connects TRBV28 to TRBJ1-5; TRBD1 matches at 8 bases. V was pared by 8 bases and J by 4 bases, with 16 bases of the junction left unmatched. Germline CDR1 is MDHEN and CDR2 is SYDVKM. The CDR3 is 17 amino acids. CDR3 protein: CASGTGGYGGLNQPQHF. CDR3 DNA sequence: TGTGCCAGCGGGACAGGTGGTTACGGGGGATTAAATCAGCCCCAGCATTTT.

This clone was found once. The CDR3 here is CATSRDRTASNEKLFF. CDR3 nucleotides: TGTGCCACCAGCAGAGATCGAACTGCGAGCAATGAAAAACTGTTTTTT. The chain links TRBV15 to TRBJ1-4; no clear D. V was clipped by 0 bases and J by 5 bases, with 13 bases between them. The germline V gene has CDR1 LNHNV and CDR2 YYDKDF (reference sequence). This CDR3 is built from 16 residues.

CDR3 nucleotides: TGTGCCAGCAGTGAATGGCGGGATGAAGCTTTCTTT. Protein: CASSEWRDEAFF. V is TRBV2 and J is TRBJ1-1; D is uncertain. This CDR3 is 12 amino acids long. Germline V gene sequence: CDR1 SNHLY, CDR2 FYNNEI. V gave up 2 bases and J gave up 7 bases, with 8 bases separating them.

In its sample, this clone was seen once. This chain links TRBV19 with TRBJ1-5; D not resolved. Trimming pared 3 bases from V and 2 bases from J, leaving 14 bases between. CDR3 length equals 16 residues. Germline values: CDR1 LNHDA, CDR2 SQIVND (reference sequence). This CDR3 reads CASSIATKFRNQPQHF. The CDR3 DNA sequence: TGTGCCAGTAGTATTGCGACAAAGTTTCGCAATCAGCCCCAGCATTTT.

The chain is built from TRBV27 and TRBJ2-4; 7 nucleotides align to TRBD1. V gave up 5 bases and J gave up 7 bases; unmatched junction bases: 5. This CDR3 is 13 amino acids long. From germline, CDR1 is MNHEY and CDR2 SMNVEV (reference sequence). CDR3 protein: CASSPTGLNIQYF. Written as DNA, the CDR3 is TGTGCCAGCAGTCCGACAGGGTTGAACATTCAGTACTTC.

The V gene is TRBV3-1 (or the pseudogene TRBV3-2), the J gene TRBJ2-7, with 9 bases matching TRBD1. J gave up 3 bases and V 1 base, and 4 bases lay outside the gene matches. Per germline, CDR1 LGHDT and CDR2 YNNKEL (reference sequence). The CDR3 has 15 amino acids. The CDR3 DNA sequence: TGTGCCAGCAGCCAAGGACCGGGACAGGGCTACGAGCAGTACTTC. Translating gives CASSQGPGQGYEQYF.

CDR3 sequence reads: CASNGQGYTGELFF. Written as DNA, the CDR3 is TGTGCCAGCAATGGACAGGGCTACACCGGGGAGCTGTTTTTT. This chain links TRBV2 with TRBJ2-2, with 8 bases lining up with TRBD1. V lost 7 bases to trimming and J lost 3 bases; unmatched junction nucleotides: 4. Germline V CDR1 and CDR2: SNHLY, FYNNEI. The CDR3 extends over 14 amino acids.

The chain has TRBV5-1 and TRBJ1-1; 8 positions match TRBD1. Germline CDR1 reads SGHRS; CDR2 reads YFSETQ. V lost 2 bases and J lost 4; bases outside the gene matches: 13. The CDR3 has 17 residues. CDR3 loop: CASSFGTGDRVGTEAFF. The CDR3 bases are TGCGCCAGCAGCTTTGGGACAGGAGATAGGGTGGGCACTGAAGCTTTCTTT.

This clone has only a few counts. This CDR3 is CASTKDRGLGNTGELFF. For the CDR3, the DNA is TGTGCCAGCACCAAAGACAGGGGGCTCGGGAACACCGGGGAGCTGTTTTTT. The genes are TRBV7-9 and TRBJ2-2; 10 positions match TRBD1. The CDR3 has 17 residues. The germline V gene encodes CDR1 SEHNR and CDR2 FQNEAQ (reference sequence). With 7 bases clipped from V and 1 base from J, the junction kept 9 bases outside the gene matches.

The V and J genes are TRBV14 and TRBJ2-7; 8 bases line up with TRBD2. This CDR3 has 15 residues. V shed 3 bases and J 3 bases; nucleotides not matched to a gene: 7. The germline CDR1 and CDR2 sequences are SGHDN and FVKESK. The DNA for the CDR3 is TGTGCCAGCAGCCACGAGGGGCTAGCGGGCTACGAGCAGTACTTC. Its protein product is CASSHEGLAGYEQYF.

V usage is TRBV18 and J usage is TRBJ1-1; 7 nucleotides align to TRBD1. Germline CDR1 KGHSH, CDR2 LQKENI. The CDR3 has 16 amino acids. V was clipped by 7 bases and J by 0 bases; unmatched bases: 11. The CDR3 coding sequence is TGTGCCAGCTTACACGGACAGGCCCGATTGAACACTGAAGCTTTCTTT. It is translated as CASLHGQARLNTEAFF.

The chain couples TRBV27 to TRBJ1-4; weak D call: TRBD1 (6 bases). The length of the CDR3 is 13 residues. The ends were cut back, 5 bases at V and 8 bases at J, with 12 bases in the middle. Germline lookup yields CDR1 MNHEY and CDR2 SMNVEV (reference sequence). CDR3 DNA: TGTGCCAGCAGTCCCGGGACACCCGAAAAACTGTTTTTT. This encodes CASSPGTPEKLFF.

Only one count was recorded for this clone. The rearrangement uses TRBV3-1 (or the pseudogene TRBV3-2) and TRBJ2-2; D is undetermined. The CDR3 is 14 residues long. The V and J ends lost 2 bases and 5 bases respectively, with 9 bases between them. CDR1 LGHDT and CDR2 YNNKEL come from the germline V gene (reference sequence). CDR3 in DNA: TGTGCCAGCAGCCAATCTTTGACAACCGGGGAGCTGTTTTTT. Encoded protein: CASSQSLTTGELFF.

CDR3: CASRETSYQPQHF. CDR3 DNA sequence: TGTGCCAGCAGAGAAACAAGTTATCAGCCCCAGCATTTT. The chain joins TRBV2 to TRBJ1-5, with D hard to call. In germline, CDR1 is SNHLY, CDR2 FYNNEI. The V end was cut by 6 bases, the J end by 5 bases, with 11 bases between. CDR3 size: 13 residues. Filled out from reference TRBV2 and TRBJ1-5, the complete variable domain reads EPEVTQTPSHQVTQMGQEVILRCVPISNHLYFYWYRQILGQKVEFLVSFYNNEISEKSEIFDDQFSVERPDGSNFTLKIRSTKLEDSAMYFCASRETSYQPQHFGDGTRLSIL.

J is TRBJ2-3 and V is TRBV5-4; 10 nucleotides align to TRBD2. The ends lost 9 bases at V and 0 bases at J; junction bases unmatched: 16. This CDR3 is built from 18 residues. Per germline, CDR1 SGHNT and CDR2 YYREEE (reference sequence). The chain's CDR3 is CATRLGLAGAPSTDTQYF. The CDR3 region has the DNA TGTGCCACCCGATTGGGGCTAGCGGGGGCCCCTAGCACAGATACGCAGTATTTT.

The chain links TRBV11-3 to TRBJ1-3, with D unclear. The CDR3 runs 17 residues. The germline gives CDR1 SGHNT, CDR2 YENEEA. Trimming stripped 2 bases from V and 3 bases from J, with 17 bases between. CDR3 protein: CASSLSSSVPGGNTIYF. The CDR3 DNA sequence: TGTGCCAGCAGCTTATCCTCGTCCGTTCCCGGTGGAAACACCATATATTTT.